The rows below give T cell receptor beta chains drawn from one sample of a study of T cells after yellow fever vaccination. TCRdb re-analysed the 5' RACE reads in MiXCR, keeping a single row per CDR3 protein. The data hold over 85,000 distinct CDR3 sequences, with approximately 9% observed a single time. Sequencing used CD8+ T cells not binding an NS4B(214-222) dextramer, sorted from PBMCs, obtained approximately 15 days after the first yellow fever vaccination. These receptor sequences come from a man between 18 and 29 years old who received the YFV17D yellow fever vaccine. Each CDR3 is given without its conserved first and last residue. The D gene is left open where the match is weak. Size is stated for part of the rows, as once, few or many counts, or as a class when the clone is expanded.

j_gene: TRBJ1-4
d_gene: .
abundance: many
v_gene: TRBV11-2
CDR3aa: ASSFANEKLF

j_gene: TRBJ2-2
d_gene: .
abundance: .
v_gene: TRBV6-5
CDR3aa: ASSYRAGVPGELF

j_gene: TRBJ2-6
d_gene: .
abundance: .
v_gene: TRBV6-4
CDR3aa: AFCMAGTRGSGANVLT

j_gene: TRBJ2-2
d_gene: .
abundance: few
v_gene: TRBV24-1
CDR3aa: ATSVGSGELF

j_gene: TRBJ1-6
d_gene: TRBD1
abundance: few
v_gene: TRBV30
CDR3aa: AWSVQGVNSPLH

j_gene: TRBJ1-4
d_gene: .
abundance: .
v_gene: TRBV29-1
CDR3aa: SVESITTNEKLF

j_gene: TRBJ2-3
d_gene: .
abundance: .
v_gene: TRBV5-1
CDR3aa: ASRSRDTQY

j_gene: TRBJ1-4
d_gene: .
abundance: few
v_gene: TRBV13
CDR3aa: ASSPSDPEGTEKLF

j_gene: TRBJ2-1
d_gene: .
abundance: .
v_gene: TRBV28
CDR3aa: ASRLGWRAYNEQF

j_gene: TRBJ1-1
d_gene: .
abundance: few
v_gene: TRBV11-2
CDR3aa: ASSLDAGTMNTEAF

j_gene: TRBJ1-6
d_gene: .
abundance: few
v_gene: TRBV11-1
CDR3aa: ASSLTGVSYNSPLH

j_gene: TRBJ1-1
d_gene: .
abundance: .
v_gene: TRBV21-1
CDR3aa: ASSTTDMNTEAF

j_gene: TRBJ2-1
d_gene: TRBD1
abundance: .
v_gene: TRBV10-3
CDR3aa: AITGTDYNEQF

j_gene: TRBJ2-3
d_gene: .
abundance: few
v_gene: TRBV27
CDR3aa: ASAPGGGGLADTQY

j_gene: TRBJ2-1
d_gene: TRBD2
abundance: .
v_gene: TRBV10-3
CDR3aa: AISEGLGFEQF

j_gene: TRBJ1-1
d_gene: .
abundance: .
v_gene: TRBV27
CDR3aa: AVKNGNTEAF

j_gene: TRBJ2-2
d_gene: .
abundance: many
v_gene: TRBV4-3
CDR3aa: ASSEDPGLGGAGELF

j_gene: TRBJ2-3
d_gene: TRBD2
abundance: .
v_gene: TRBV9
CDR3aa: ASSPPAGVTDTQY

j_gene: TRBJ2-1
d_gene: TRBD1
abundance: many
v_gene: TRBV11-2
CDR3aa: ASSNRGQNEQF

j_gene: TRBJ1-1
d_gene: .
abundance: few
v_gene: TRBV5-4
CDR3aa: ASSFGRNTEAF

j_gene: TRBJ2-7
d_gene: .
abundance: few
v_gene: TRBV7-6
CDR3aa: ASGQASYEQY

j_gene: TRBJ2-1
d_gene: .
abundance: many
v_gene: TRBV24-1
CDR3aa: ATSAGGYNEQF

j_gene: TRBJ1-2
d_gene: .
abundance: .
v_gene: TRBV11-1
CDR3aa: ASSQRTNPYGYT

j_gene: TRBJ2-2
d_gene: .
abundance: .
v_gene: TRBV6-1
CDR3aa: ASSVWALGELF

j_gene: TRBJ2-2
d_gene: .
abundance: few
v_gene: TRBV13
CDR3aa: ASSLGPGNTGELF

j_gene: TRBJ2-3
d_gene: .
abundance: many
v_gene: TRBV29-1
CDR3aa: SVEANSGPGDTQY

j_gene: TRBJ2-3
d_gene: .
abundance: few
v_gene: TRBV23-1
CDR3aa: ASSPTRPWVADTQY

j_gene: TRBJ2-1
d_gene: .
abundance: .
v_gene: TRBV5-1
CDR3aa: ASSSRAGEQF

j_gene: TRBJ2-7
d_gene: .
abundance: few
v_gene: TRBV19
CDR3aa: ASSAGLSYEQY

j_gene: TRBJ2-1
d_gene: .
abundance: few
v_gene: TRBV6-2/TRBV6-3
CDR3aa: ASSRTALWNEQF

j_gene: TRBJ2-5
d_gene: .
abundance: .
v_gene: TRBV21-1
CDR3aa: ASSKFSSPRGTQY

j_gene: TRBJ2-5
d_gene: TRBD1
abundance: many
v_gene: TRBV5-4
CDR3aa: ASSSGQVQETQY

j_gene: TRBJ2-2
d_gene: .
abundance: few
v_gene: TRBV7-6
CDR3aa: ASSLGGGATGELF

j_gene: TRBJ1-1
d_gene: TRBD1
abundance: few
v_gene: TRBV5-1
CDR3aa: ASSTRQGVNTEAF

j_gene: TRBJ2-7
d_gene: .
abundance: many
v_gene: TRBV4-1
CDR3aa: ASSQDPQNYEQY

j_gene: TRBJ2-3
d_gene: .
abundance: .
v_gene: TRBV6-5
CDR3aa: ASSYGVGGVDTQY

j_gene: TRBJ2-3
d_gene: TRBD2
abundance: .
v_gene: TRBV7-8
CDR3aa: ASSFDPTSGEPDTQY

j_gene: TRBJ2-3
d_gene: TRBD1
abundance: .
v_gene: TRBV10-3
CDR3aa: AISDGQGVADTQY

j_gene: TRBJ2-7
d_gene: .
abundance: .
v_gene: TRBV4-1
CDR3aa: ASSQVAAKGYEQY

j_gene: TRBJ2-1
d_gene: .
abundance: few
v_gene: TRBV28
CDR3aa: ASSRLARGYNEQF